This TCR beta chain was recovered during a study of beta chain features in type 1 diabetes. The overall study: Healthy donors resembled patients in age, gender and cell yields.

The investigators reverse transcribed all of the isolated RNA, so they sequenced expressed TCRB transcripts. Sequencing used immunoSEQ multiplex PCR; TCRdb keeps in-frame clones, though not all of them. The table shows about 620,000 clones, with around 16% occurring only once. Each donor gave one heparinised blood draw averaging around 120 mL. The CDR3 runs to 14 residues. V gave up 1 base and J gave up 5 bases, with 9 bases separating them. Looked up from germline, CDR1 is MGHDK and CDR2 is SYGVNS. This clone was detected only a few times. V gene TRBV25-1 combines with J gene TRBJ2-4; D remains ambiguous. This clonotype was sampled from a man aged 18 to 30 in good health. The sample was naive CD4+ T cells from blood. The CDR3, as DNA: TGTGCCAGCAGTGAATTTTCGGGCCAAAACATTCAGTACTTC. Translating it yields CASSEFSGQNIQYF.